Included here is one TCR beta chain sequence, with context. This sample is part of a study of blood T cell repertoires in COVID-19. Study background: Samples of COVID-19 (acute and convalescent) were obtained from the United States, Italy and Spain. PBMCs, B-cell-depleted T cells, or T cells were the source of the cDNA or gDNA that made up the material.

Original processing methods: Cell counts per sample came from amplifying reference gene primers. Libraries were prepared by immunoSEQ multiplex PCR; TCRdb keeps only in-frame clonotypes and omits some of them. That table gives V, J and clone size, and the DNA gave D and trimming. The repertoire holds roughly 70,000 clones, with 91% as singletons. This CDR3 region has 15 residues. CDR1 is LNHNV and CDR2 is YYDKDF in the germline V gene (reference sequence). Trimming shortened V by 0 bases and J by 4 bases, and 10 bases separated the two germline ends. Material: peripheral blood. The rearrangement uses TRBV15 and TRBJ1-3, with D uncertain. This receptor was obtained from a human donor in a cohort sampled during active COVID-19. The CDR3 nucleotides are TGTGCCACCAGCAGAGATCGAAGCAGGGGAAACACCATATATTTT. It is translated as CATSRDRSRGNTIYF.